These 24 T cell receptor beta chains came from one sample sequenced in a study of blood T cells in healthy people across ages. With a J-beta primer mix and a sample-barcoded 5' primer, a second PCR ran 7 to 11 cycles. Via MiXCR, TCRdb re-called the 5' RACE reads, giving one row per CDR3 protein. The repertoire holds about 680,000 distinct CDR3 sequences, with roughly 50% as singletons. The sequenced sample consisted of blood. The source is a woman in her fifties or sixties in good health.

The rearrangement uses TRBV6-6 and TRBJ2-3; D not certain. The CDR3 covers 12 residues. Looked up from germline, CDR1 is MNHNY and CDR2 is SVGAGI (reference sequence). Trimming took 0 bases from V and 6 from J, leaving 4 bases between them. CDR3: CASSYSWDTQYF. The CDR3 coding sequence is TGTGCCAGCAGTTACTCTTGGGATACGCAGTATTTT.

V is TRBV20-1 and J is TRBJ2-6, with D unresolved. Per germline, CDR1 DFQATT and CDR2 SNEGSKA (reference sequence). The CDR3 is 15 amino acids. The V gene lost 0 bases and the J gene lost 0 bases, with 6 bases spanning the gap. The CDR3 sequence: CSARDGYSGANVLTF. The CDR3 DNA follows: TGCAGTGCTAGAGATGGGTACTCTGGGGCCAACGTCCTGACTTTC.

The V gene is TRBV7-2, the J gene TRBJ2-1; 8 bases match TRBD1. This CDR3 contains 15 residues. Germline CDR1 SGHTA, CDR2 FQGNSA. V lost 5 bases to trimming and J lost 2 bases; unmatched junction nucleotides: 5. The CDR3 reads CASSKDRVTYNEQFF. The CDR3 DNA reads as TGTGCCAGCAGCAAGGACAGGGTGACCTACAATGAGCAGTTCTTC.

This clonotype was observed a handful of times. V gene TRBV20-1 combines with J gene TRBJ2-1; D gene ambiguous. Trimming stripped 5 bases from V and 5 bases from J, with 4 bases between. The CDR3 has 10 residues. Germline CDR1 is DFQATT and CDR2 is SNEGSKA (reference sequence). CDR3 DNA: TGCAGTGCTGCGGACAATGAGCAGTTCTTC. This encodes CSAADNEQFF.

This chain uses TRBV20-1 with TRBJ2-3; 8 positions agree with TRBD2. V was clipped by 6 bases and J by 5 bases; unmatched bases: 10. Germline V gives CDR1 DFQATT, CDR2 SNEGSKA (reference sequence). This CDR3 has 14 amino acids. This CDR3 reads CSADRAGELDTQYF. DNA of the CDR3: TGCAGTGCCGACAGAGCGGGAGAGTTAGATACGCAGTATTTT.

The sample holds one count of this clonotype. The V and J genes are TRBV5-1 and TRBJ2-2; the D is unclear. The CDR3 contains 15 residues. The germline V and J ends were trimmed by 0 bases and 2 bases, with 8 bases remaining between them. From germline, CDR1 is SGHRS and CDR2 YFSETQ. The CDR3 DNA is TGCGCCAGCAGCTTGGCACAGATTAACACCGGGGAGCTGTTTTTT. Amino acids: CASSLAQINTGELFF. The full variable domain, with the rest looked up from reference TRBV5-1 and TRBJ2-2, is KAGVTQTPRYLIKTRGQQVTLSCSPISGHRSVSWYQQTPGQGLQFLFEYFSETQRNKGNFPGRFSGRQFSNSRSEMNVSTLELGDSALYLCASSLAQINTGELFFGEGSRLTVL.

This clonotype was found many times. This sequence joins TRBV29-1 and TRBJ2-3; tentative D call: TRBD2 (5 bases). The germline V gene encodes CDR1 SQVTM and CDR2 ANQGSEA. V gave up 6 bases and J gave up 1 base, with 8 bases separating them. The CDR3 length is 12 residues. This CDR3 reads CSVGLGTDTQYF. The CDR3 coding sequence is TGCAGCGTAGGACTTGGCACAGATACGCAGTATTTT.

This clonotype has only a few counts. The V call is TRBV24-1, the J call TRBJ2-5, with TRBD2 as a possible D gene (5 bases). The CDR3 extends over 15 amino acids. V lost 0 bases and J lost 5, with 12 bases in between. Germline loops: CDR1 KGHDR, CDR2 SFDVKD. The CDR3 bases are TGTGCCACCAGTGATTTGACTAGAGGTTTTGAGACCCAGTACTTC. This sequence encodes CATSDLTRGFETQYF.

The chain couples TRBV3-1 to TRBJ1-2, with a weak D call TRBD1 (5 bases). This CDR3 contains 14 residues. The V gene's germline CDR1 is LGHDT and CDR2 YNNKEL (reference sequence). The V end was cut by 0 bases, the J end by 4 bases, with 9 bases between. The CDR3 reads CASSQEGGPYGYTF. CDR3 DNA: TGTGCCAGCAGCCAAGAGGGGGGACCCTATGGCTACACCTTC.

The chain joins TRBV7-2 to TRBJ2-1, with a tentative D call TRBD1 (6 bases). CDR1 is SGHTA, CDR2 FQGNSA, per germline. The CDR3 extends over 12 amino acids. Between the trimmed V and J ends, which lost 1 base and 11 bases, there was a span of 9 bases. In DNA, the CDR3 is TGTGCCAGCAGCTTAGAGGACAGAAAGCAGTTCTTC. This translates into CASSLEDRKQFF.

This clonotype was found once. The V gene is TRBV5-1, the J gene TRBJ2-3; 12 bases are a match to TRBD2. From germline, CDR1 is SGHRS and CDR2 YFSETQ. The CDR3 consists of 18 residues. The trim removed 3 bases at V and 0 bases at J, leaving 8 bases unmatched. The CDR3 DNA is TGCGCCAGCAGCTCGCTATCTAGCGGGAGGGCCAGCACAGATACGCAGTATTTT. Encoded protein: CASSSLSSGRASTDTQYF.

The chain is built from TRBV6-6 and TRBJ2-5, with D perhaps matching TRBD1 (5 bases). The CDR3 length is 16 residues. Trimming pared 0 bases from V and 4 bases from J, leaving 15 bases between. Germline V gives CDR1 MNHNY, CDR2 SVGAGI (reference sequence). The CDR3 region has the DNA TGTGCCAGCAGTTACTCTATCGGTCAGGGTAGAGAGACCCAGTACTTC. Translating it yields CASSYSIGQGRETQYF.

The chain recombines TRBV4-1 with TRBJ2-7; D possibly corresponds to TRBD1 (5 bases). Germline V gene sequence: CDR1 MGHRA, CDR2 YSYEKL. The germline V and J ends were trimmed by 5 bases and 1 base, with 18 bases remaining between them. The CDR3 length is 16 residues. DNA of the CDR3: TGCGCCAGCAGCTCCCGCTACAGGCCCAGTTCCTACGAGCAGTACTTC. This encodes CASSSRYRPSSYEQYF.

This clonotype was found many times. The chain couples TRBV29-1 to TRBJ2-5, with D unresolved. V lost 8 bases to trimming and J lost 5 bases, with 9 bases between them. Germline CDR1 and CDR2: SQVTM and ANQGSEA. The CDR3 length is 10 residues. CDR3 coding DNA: TGCAGCTCCCTCCTTGAGACCCAGTACTTC. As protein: CSSLLETQYF.

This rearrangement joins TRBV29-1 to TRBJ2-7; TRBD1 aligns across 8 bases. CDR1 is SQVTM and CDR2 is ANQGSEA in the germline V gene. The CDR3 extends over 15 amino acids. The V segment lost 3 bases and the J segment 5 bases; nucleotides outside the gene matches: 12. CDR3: CSVDGGGQGYHEQYF. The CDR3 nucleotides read TGCAGCGTTGATGGGGGAGGACAGGGCTACCACGAGCAGTACTTC.

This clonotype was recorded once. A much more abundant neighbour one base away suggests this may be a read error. The CDR3 DNA is TGTGCCAGCCGGAGGGGGTTCGAGGGGGCGGGCAATGAGCAGTTCTTC. Its translation: CASRRGFEGAGNEQFF. The chain recombines TRBV7-8 with TRBJ2-1; the D gene is possibly TRBD1 (7 bases). The CDR3 has 16 amino acids. V lost 8 bases to trimming and J lost 6 bases, with 23 bases between them. The germline V gene encodes CDR1 SGHVS and CDR2 FQNEAQ.

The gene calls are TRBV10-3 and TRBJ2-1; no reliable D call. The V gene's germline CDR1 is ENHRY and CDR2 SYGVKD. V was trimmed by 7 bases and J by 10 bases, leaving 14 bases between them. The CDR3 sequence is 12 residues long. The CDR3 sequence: CAITGPSREQFF. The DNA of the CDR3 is TGTGCCATCACAGGTCCCTCGAGGGAGCAGTTCTTC.

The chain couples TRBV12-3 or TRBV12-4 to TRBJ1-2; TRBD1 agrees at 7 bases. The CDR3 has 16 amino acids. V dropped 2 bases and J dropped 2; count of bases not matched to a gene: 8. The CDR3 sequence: CASSLFATGANYGYTF. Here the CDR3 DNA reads TGTGCCAGCAGTTTATTTGCAACAGGGGCCAACTATGGCTACACCTTC.

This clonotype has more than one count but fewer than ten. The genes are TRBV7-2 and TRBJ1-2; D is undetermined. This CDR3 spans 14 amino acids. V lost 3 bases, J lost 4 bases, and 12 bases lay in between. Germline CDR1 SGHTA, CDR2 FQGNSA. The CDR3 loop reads CASSFPGAAYGYTF. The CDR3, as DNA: TGTGCCAGCAGCTTTCCCGGAGCGGCCTATGGCTACACCTTC.

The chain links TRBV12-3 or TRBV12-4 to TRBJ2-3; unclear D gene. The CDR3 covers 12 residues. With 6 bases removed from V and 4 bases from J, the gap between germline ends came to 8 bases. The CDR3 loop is CASRRSPDTQYF. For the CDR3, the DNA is TGTGCCAGCAGAAGATCCCCAGATACGCAGTATTTT.

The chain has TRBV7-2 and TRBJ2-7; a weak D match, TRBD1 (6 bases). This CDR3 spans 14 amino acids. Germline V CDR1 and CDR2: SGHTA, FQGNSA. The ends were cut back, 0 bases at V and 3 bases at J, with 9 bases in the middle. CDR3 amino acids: CASSLAGAGYEQYF. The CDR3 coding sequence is TGTGCCAGCAGCTTAGCGGGGGCGGGCTACGAGCAGTACTTC.

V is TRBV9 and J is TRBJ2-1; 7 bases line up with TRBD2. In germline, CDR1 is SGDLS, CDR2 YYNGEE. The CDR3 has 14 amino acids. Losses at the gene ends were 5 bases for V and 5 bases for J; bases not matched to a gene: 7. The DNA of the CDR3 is TGTGCCAGCAGTTCAGGCGGGAGCGACAATGAGCAGTTCTTC. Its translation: CASSSGGSDNEQFF.

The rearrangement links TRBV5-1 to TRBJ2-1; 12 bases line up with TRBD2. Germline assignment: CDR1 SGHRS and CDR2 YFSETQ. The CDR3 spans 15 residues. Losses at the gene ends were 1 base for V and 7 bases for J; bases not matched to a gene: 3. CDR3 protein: CASSLRLAGENEQFF. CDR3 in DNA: TGCGCCAGCAGCTTGCGACTAGCGGGAGAAAATGAGCAGTTCTTC.

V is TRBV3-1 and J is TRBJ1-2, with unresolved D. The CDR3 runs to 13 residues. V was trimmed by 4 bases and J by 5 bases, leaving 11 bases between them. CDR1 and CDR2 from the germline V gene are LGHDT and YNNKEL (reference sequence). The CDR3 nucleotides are TGTGCCAGCAGCCCTTCCGACGCATATGGCTACACCTTC. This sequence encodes CASSPSDAYGYTF.